This TCR beta chain is drawn from a study of T cells in Graves' hyperthyroidism and ophthalmopathy. Subjects with ophthalmopathy showed a Clinical Activity Score no lower than 3, a NOSPECS grade no lower than 4, and a duration shorter than 3 months. Regarding the study as a whole: Before onset, ophthalmopathy was predicted by the model a median approximately 6.7 months earlier.

This clonotype was found many times. Its antigen remains unknown. Amplification of TCR beta CDR3 regions was performed using RNA transcripts as template. When the TCR CDR3 underwent first-round RT-PCR, the HTBI primer set was used. TCRdb independently ran MiXCR on the multiplex PCR reads; one entry per CDR3 protein. The table has some 490,000 distinct CDR3 sequences, about 20% seen once. The CDR3 runs to 15 residues. V was trimmed by 6 bases and J by 3 bases, leaving 15 bases between them. CDR1 is SNHLY, CDR2 FYNNEI, per germline. Sequenced input: blood. The chain employs TRBV2 and TRBJ1-5, with D perhaps matching TRBD1 (5 bases). The TCR sequence derives from a woman aged 70-85 years with Graves' ophthalmopathy. DNA for the CDR3: TGTGCCAGCAGGGGCCCGGGGGGACCCAATCAGCCCCAGCATTTT. Amino acids: CASRGPGGPNQPQHF.